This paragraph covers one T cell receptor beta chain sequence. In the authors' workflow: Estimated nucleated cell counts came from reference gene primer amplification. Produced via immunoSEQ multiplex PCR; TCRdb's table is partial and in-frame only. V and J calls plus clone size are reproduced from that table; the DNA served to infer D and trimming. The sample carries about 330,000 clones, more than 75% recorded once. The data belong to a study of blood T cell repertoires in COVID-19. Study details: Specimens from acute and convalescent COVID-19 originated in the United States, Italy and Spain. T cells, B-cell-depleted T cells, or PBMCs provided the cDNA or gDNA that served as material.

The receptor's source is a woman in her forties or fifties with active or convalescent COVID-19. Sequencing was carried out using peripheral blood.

CDR3 bases: TGCGCCAGCAGCTTGGCCCCCGGACTAGCGGGCGTCTACGAGCAGTACTTC. This sequence encodes CASSLAPGLAGVYEQYF. The rearrangement uses TRBV5-1 and TRBJ2-7, with TRBD2 identical over 11 bases. V trimming: 0 bases; J trimming: 3 bases; junction bases outside the gene matches: 8. The germline V gene encodes CDR1 SGHRS and CDR2 YFSETQ. This CDR3 spans 17 amino acids.